The 20 T cell receptor beta chains in this list originate from one sample, sequenced in a study of blood T cell repertoires in COVID-19. Method: immunoSEQ multiplex PCR; TCRdb's copy keeps in-frame clones and lacks some. The sample contains 350,000 to 450,000 clones, about 91% of which appear only once. Sequencing was performed on peripheral blood. These receptors were collected from a woman between 40 and 55 years old with COVID-19, enrolled during active disease.

The chain has TRBV7-2 and TRBJ2-1, with a tentative D call TRBD1 (5 bases). V was pared by 8 bases and J by 6 bases, with 17 bases between. Per germline, CDR1 SGHTA and CDR2 FQGNSA. The length of the CDR3 is 14 residues. The DNA of the CDR3 is TGTGCCAGCTCCCCCGACAGATTTACCAATGAGCAGTTCTTC. Its translation is CASSPDRFTNEQFF.

The chain couples TRBV30 to TRBJ1-5; 10 bases map to TRBD1. This CDR3 comprises 14 residues. CDR1 GTSNPN and CDR2 SVGIG come from the germline V gene (reference sequence). J gave up 5 bases and V 2 bases, and 3 bases lay outside the gene matches. The CDR3 is CAWSSGQGHQPQHF. In DNA form, the CDR3 reads TGTGCCTGGAGTTCGGGACAGGGGCATCAGCCCCAGCATTTT.

This chain uses TRBV2 with TRBJ1-5; 8 nucleotides align to TRBD1. The V segment lost 8 bases and the J segment 6 bases; nucleotides outside the gene matches: 6. The CDR3 contains 13 residues. Germline values: CDR1 SNHLY, CDR2 FYNNEI. The CDR3 DNA is TGTGCCAGCGATGGGACAGGTGTTCAGCCCCAGCATTTT. This gives the protein CASDGTGVQPQHF.

The chain joins TRBV20-1 to TRBJ2-5, with D unresolved. The CDR3 contains 12 residues. CDR1 and CDR2 from the germline V gene are DFQATT and SNEGSKA (reference sequence). The V gene lost 3 bases and the J gene lost 7 bases, with 12 bases spanning the gap. The CDR3 spells CSASKTGGTQYF. In DNA, the CDR3 is TGCAGTGCTAGTAAGACGGGTGGGACCCAGTACTTC.

The chain links TRBV18 to TRBJ1-6, with a possible D match to TRBD1 (5 bases). Trimming stripped 2 bases from V and 7 bases from J, with 9 bases between. CDR1 is KGHSH and CDR2 is LQKENI in the germline V gene. The CDR3 totals 14 residues. The CDR3 protein is CASSPDSINSPLHF. In DNA form, the CDR3 reads TGTGCCAGCTCACCAGACAGTATAAATTCACCCCTCCACTTT.

V gene TRBV18 combines with J gene TRBJ2-5, with a possible D match to TRBD2 (5 bases). Germline values: CDR1 KGHSH, CDR2 LQKENI. This CDR3 contains 16 residues. The V end lost 2 bases, the J end lost 4 bases, and 17 bases lay between the germline ends. The chain's CDR3 is CASSPSRTSPPETQYF. CDR3 sequence (DNA): TGTGCCAGCTCACCATCCAGGACTTCGCCCCCAGAGACCCAGTACTTC.

V and J are TRBV28 and TRBJ2-7, with D unresolved. CDR1 and CDR2 from the germline V gene are MDHEN and SYDVKM. This CDR3 spans 13 amino acids. Trimming cost V 2 bases and J 2 bases, with 7 bases left between them. For the CDR3, the DNA is TGTGCCAGCAGTTTAAATCTCCCCTACGAGCAGTACTTC. Encoded protein: CASSLNLPYEQYF.

This chain connects TRBV6-5 to TRBJ1-2; D might be TRBD1 (5 bases). This CDR3 spans 15 amino acids. Germline V gene lookup returns CDR1 MNHEY and CDR2 SVGAGI. V shed 0 bases and J shed 4 bases, with 12 bases lying between them. The CDR3 sequence: CASSYSISRAYGYTF. CDR3 in DNA: TGTGCCAGCAGTTACTCGATCTCCAGGGCCTATGGCTACACCTTC.

This rearrangement joins TRBV6-2 or TRBV6-3 to TRBJ1-4; maybe TRBD1 (5 bases). The V end was cut by 5 bases, the J end by 6 bases, with 13 bases between. CDR1 MNHEY and CDR2 SVGEGT come from the germline V gene. CDR3 length equals 14 residues. Written as DNA, the CDR3 is TGTGCCAGCAGTCCCCGTTGGGGGGATGAAAAACTGTTTTTT. This codes for CASSPRWGDEKLFF.

V gene TRBV7-6 combines with J gene TRBJ2-1; D gene uncertain. The V gene's germline CDR1 is SGHVS and CDR2 FNYEAQ. CDR3 length equals 18 residues. Trimming took 4 bases from V and 4 from J, leaving 23 bases between them. The CDR3 DNA reads TGTGCCAGCAGCTCATTACCCCCTACAGTTGACCTTTACAATGAGCAGTTCTTC. This sequence encodes CASSSLPPTVDLYNEQFF.

J is TRBJ1-2 and V is TRBV6-2 or TRBV6-3; TRBD1 aligns across 8 bases. Trimming took 6 bases from V and 4 from J; bases not matched to a gene: 16. Per the germline V gene, CDR1 is MNHEY and CDR2 is SVGEGT. The CDR3 totals 17 residues. The CDR3 region is CASSPVPGQEQSYGYTF. As DNA, the CDR3 is TGTGCCAGCAGCCCTGTCCCGGGACAGGAGCAGTCCTATGGCTACACCTTC.

The rearrangement links TRBV27 to TRBJ1-6; 12 nucleotides align to TRBD1. The CDR3 length is 20 residues. The trim removed 4 bases at V and 7 bases at J, leaving 17 bases unmatched. Germline assignment: CDR1 MNHEY and CDR2 SMNVEV (reference sequence). CDR3 loop: CASSSAITGTGGGLNSPLHF. The CDR3 DNA is TGTGCCAGCAGTTCCGCAATAACCGGGACAGGGGGCGGGTTGAATTCACCCCTCCACTTT.

The chain recombines TRBV19 with TRBJ1-5; 8 positions match TRBD1. Germline CDR1 LNHDA, CDR2 SQIVND (reference sequence). The V segment lost 4 bases and the J segment 3 bases; nucleotides outside the gene matches: 11. The CDR3 has 17 residues. The CDR3 protein is CASSTSRQGIYNQPQHF. DNA for the CDR3: TGTGCCAGTAGTACCTCACGACAGGGGATATACAATCAGCCCCAGCATTTT. Complete variable domain (other parts from reference TRBV19 and TRBJ1-5): DGGITQSPKYLFRKEGQNVTLSCEQNLNHDAMYWYRQDPGQGLRLIYYSQIVNDFQKGDIAEGYSVSREKKESFPLTVTSAQKNPTAFYLCASSTSRQGIYNQPQHFGDGTRLSIL.

The V call is TRBV30, the J call TRBJ2-2; 9 nucleotides align to TRBD2. Germline trimming cut 4 bases from V and 4 bases from J; bases unmatched to any gene: 7. Germline-derived CDR1 and CDR2 are GTSNPN and SVGIG (reference sequence). This CDR3 comprises 15 residues. The CDR3 region has the DNA TGTGCCTGGACCCGGACTAGCGAGGGCACCGGGGAGCTGTTTTTT. This codes for CAWTRTSEGTGELFF.

The chain combines TRBV7-2 with TRBJ1-1; D might be TRBD1 (6 bases). Trimming shortened V by 4 bases and J by 2 bases, and 14 bases separated the two germline ends. This CDR3 contains 15 residues. Germline V gene lookup returns CDR1 SGHTA and CDR2 FQGNSA. Written as DNA, the CDR3 is TGTGCCAGCAGCTCCGGGGCAGGGGCTAACACTGAAGCTTTCTTT. The encoded protein is CASSSGAGANTEAFF.

The chain joins TRBV4-2 to TRBJ2-5; 9 nucleotides align to TRBD2. The ends lost 6 bases at V and 0 bases at J; junction bases unmatched: 17. The germline V gene has CDR1 LGHNA and CDR2 YNFKEQ. CDR3 length: 19 amino acids. The CDR3 DNA reads TGTGCCAGCAGAAGGCGAGCGGCTAGCGGGGCAGTCTACCAAGAGACCCAGTACTTC. It is translated as CASRRRAASGAVYQETQYF.

This clone was found once. The rearrangement uses TRBV27 and TRBJ1-2; the D is unclear. V dropped 5 bases and J dropped 4 bases, with 8 bases sitting between them. This CDR3 contains 12 residues. Germline loops: CDR1 MNHEY, CDR2 SMNVEV (reference sequence). The CDR3, as DNA: TGTGCCAGCAGTCCCGGAGCCTATGGCTACACCTTC. Its translation is CASSPGAYGYTF.

The V gene is TRBV5-4, the J gene TRBJ1-2, with a possible D match to TRBD1 (6 bases). Between the trimmed V and J ends, which lost 1 base and 8 bases, there was a span of 15 bases. CDR3 length: 14 residues. CDR1 is SGHNT and CDR2 is YYREEE in the germline V gene (reference sequence). The CDR3 coding sequence is TGTGCCAGCAGCTTGATGGGGATAGGGGGAGGCTACACCTTC. Translating it yields CASSLMGIGGGYTF.

The gene calls are TRBV10-3 and TRBJ2-7; a weak D match, TRBD1 (6 bases). The CDR3 totals 12 residues. Between the trimmed V and J ends, which lost 3 bases and 8 bases, there was a span of 11 bases. The germline CDR1 and CDR2 sequences are ENHRY and SYGVKD. As DNA, the CDR3 is TGTGCCATCAGTGAACAGGGTGAGAAGCAGTACTTC. This codes for CAISEQGEKQYF.

The V call is TRBV9, the J call TRBJ2-1, with 10 bases fitting TRBD2. Germline values: CDR1 SGDLS, CDR2 YYNGEE. This CDR3 has 20 amino acids. The junction had 15 bases not matched to a gene; V was cut back by 3 bases and J by 0 bases. CDR3 residues: CASSGSLAGRLLSSYNEQFF. The CDR3 DNA reads as TGTGCCAGCAGCGGATCACTAGCGGGGAGACTCCTGAGCTCCTACAATGAGCAGTTCTTC.